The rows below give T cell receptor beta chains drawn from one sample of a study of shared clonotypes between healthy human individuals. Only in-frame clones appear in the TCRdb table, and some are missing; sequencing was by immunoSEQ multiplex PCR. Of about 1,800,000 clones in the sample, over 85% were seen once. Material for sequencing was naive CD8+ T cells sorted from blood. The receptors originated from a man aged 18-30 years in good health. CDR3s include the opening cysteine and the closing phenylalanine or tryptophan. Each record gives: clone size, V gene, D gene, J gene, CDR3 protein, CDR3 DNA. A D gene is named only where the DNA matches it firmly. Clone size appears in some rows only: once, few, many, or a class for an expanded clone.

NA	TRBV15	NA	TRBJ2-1	CATSSGPETYNEQFF	TGTGCCACCTCATCGGGGCCCGAGACCTACAATGAGCAGTTCTTC
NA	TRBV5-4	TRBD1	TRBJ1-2	CASSLWGGGVYGYTF	TGTGCCAGCAGCTTGTGGGGAGGGGGCGTCTATGGCTACACCTTC
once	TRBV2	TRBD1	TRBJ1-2	CASSEPGQGAWGYTF	TGTGCCAGCAGTGAGCCGGGACAGGGGGCATGGGGCTACACCTTC
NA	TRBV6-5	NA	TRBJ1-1	CASSYVARGGTEAFF	TGTGCCAGCAGTTACGTCGCCCGGGGCGGTACTGAAGCTTTCTTT
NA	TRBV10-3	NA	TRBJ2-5	CAISDPGTQETQYF	TGTGCCATCAGTGATCCCGGGACACAAGAGACCCAGTACTTC
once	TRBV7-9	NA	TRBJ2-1	CASSTGQTYEQFF	TGTGCCAGCAGCACCGGACAGACCTATGAGCAGTTCTTC
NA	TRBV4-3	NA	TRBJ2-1	CASSQDRWSGSYNEQFF	TGCGCCAGCAGCCAAGATCGGTGGAGCGGATCCTACAATGAGCAGTTCTTC
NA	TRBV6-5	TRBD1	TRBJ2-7	CASSYSTGIGEQYF	TGTGCCAGCAGTTACTCGACAGGGATCGGCGAGCAGTACTTC
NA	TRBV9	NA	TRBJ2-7	CASSVGGRMYEQYF	TGTGCCAGCAGCGTAGGCGGAAGGATGTACGAGCAGTACTTC
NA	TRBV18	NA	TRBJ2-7	CASSPRGYEQYF	TGTGCCAGCTCACCACGGGGTTACGAGCAGTACTTC
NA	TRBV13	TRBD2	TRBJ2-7	CASSTGRTYEQYF	TGTGCCAGCAGCACCGGGAGGACCTACGAGCAGTACTTC
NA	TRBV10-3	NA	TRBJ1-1	CAINEDVNTEAFF	TGTGCCATCAATGAAGACGTGAACACTGAAGCTTTCTTT
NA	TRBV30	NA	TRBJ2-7	CAWSPSGRLGNF	TGTGCCTGGAGTCCGAGCGGACGGCTAGGGAACTTC
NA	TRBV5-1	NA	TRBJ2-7	CASSLAARPSYYEQYF	TGCGCCAGCAGCTTGGCCGCAAGGCCTTCTTACTACGAGCAGTACTTC
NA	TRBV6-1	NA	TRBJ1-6	CASSDGVSSYNSPLHF	TGTGCCAGCAGTGACGGGGTCAGCTCCTATAATTCACCCCTCCACTTT
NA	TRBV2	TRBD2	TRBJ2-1	CASSAAGGPYNEQFF	TGTGCCAGCAGTGCCGCGGGGGGGCCCTACAATGAGCAGTTCTTC
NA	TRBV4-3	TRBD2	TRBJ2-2	CASSPTSGRASGTGELFF	TGCGCCAGCAGCCCCACTAGCGGGAGGGCCTCGGGCACCGGGGAGCTGTTTTTT
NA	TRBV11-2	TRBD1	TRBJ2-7	CASSLEFTGAYEQYF	TGTGCCAGCAGCTTAGAGTTTACAGGGGCCTACGAGCAGTACTTC
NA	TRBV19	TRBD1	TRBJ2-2	CASSVGQVADEGELFF	TGTGCCAGTAGTGTGGGACAGGTGGCCGATGAGGGGGAGCTGTTTTTT
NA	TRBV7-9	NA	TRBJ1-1	CASSFGQADEAFF	TGTGCCAGCAGCTTCGGTCAGGCGGACGAAGCTTTCTTT
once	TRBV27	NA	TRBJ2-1	CASSLTPRNEQFF	TGTGCCAGCAGTTTAACCCCCCGGAATGAGCAGTTCTTC
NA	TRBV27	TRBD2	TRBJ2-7	CASSVTSGGEEQYF	TGTGCCAGCAGTGTGACTAGCGGGGGAGAAGAGCAGTACTTC
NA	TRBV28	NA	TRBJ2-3	CASSRWASTDTQYF	TGTGCCAGCAGTAGATGGGCTAGCACAGATACGCAGTATTTT
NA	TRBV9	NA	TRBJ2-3	CASSESRIETTTMGTQYF	TGTGCCAGCAGCGAGTCTAGAATTGAAACGACTACAATGGGTACGCAGTATTTT
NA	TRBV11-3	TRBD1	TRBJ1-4	CASSNGQGGKLFF	TGTGCCAGCAGCAACGGACAGGGCGGAAAACTGTTTTTT
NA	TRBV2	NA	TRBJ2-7	CASILDSGSYEQYF	TGTGCCAGCATCTTAGACAGTGGCTCCTACGAGCAGTACTTC
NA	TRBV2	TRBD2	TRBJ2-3	CASSATRESTDTQYF	TGTGCCAGCAGTGCTACGCGGGAGAGCACAGATACGCAGTATTTT
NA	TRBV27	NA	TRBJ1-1	CASSFLGALAVGNTEAFF	TGTGCCAGCAGTTTTCTTGGAGCCCTCGCGGTTGGGAACACTGAAGCTTTCTTT
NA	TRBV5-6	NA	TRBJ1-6	CASSFGWQDRGNSPLHF	TGTGCCAGCAGCTTTGGTTGGCAGGACCGGGGGAATTCACCCCTCCACTTT
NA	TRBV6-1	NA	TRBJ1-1	CASSDMGKGTEAFF	TGTGCCAGCAGTGATATGGGGAAGGGCACTGAAGCTTTCTTT
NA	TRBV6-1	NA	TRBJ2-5	CASSEDWHQETQYF	TGTGCCAGCAGTGAAGATTGGCACCAAGAGACCCAGTACTTC
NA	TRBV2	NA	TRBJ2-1	CASSEGGAYEQFF	TGTGCCAGCAGTGAAGGAGGGGCATATGAGCAGTTCTTC
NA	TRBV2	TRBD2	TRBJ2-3	CASSEGSGGASDTQYF	TGTGCCAGCAGTGAAGGTAGCGGGGGGGCCTCAGATACGCAGTATTTT
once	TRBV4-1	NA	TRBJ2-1	CASSHGGVGEQFF	TGCGCCAGCAGCCACGGCGGGGTCGGTGAGCAGTTCTTC
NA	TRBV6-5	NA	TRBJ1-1	CASTENTEAFF	TGTGCCAGCACCGAGAACACTGAAGCTTTCTTT
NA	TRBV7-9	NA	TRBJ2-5	CASSLAILTGSETQYF	TGTGCCAGCAGCTTAGCTATATTAACAGGGTCGGAGACCCAGTACTTC
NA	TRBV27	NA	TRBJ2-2	CASSWMNTGELFF	TGTGCCAGCAGCTGGATGAACACCGGGGAGCTGTTTTTT
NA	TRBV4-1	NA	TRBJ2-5	CASSQPRGLETQYF	TGCGCCAGCAGCCAACCGAGGGGACTGGAGACCCAGTACTTC
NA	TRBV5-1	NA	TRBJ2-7	CASSLGDYYEQYF	TGCGCCAGCAGCTTGGGCGACTACTACGAGCAGTACTTC
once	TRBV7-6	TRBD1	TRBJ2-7	CASSSAGGSYEQYF	TGTGCCAGCAGCTCAGCAGGGGGTTCCTACGAGCAGTACTTC
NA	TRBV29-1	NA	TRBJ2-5	CSVEELALNQETQYF	TGCAGCGTTGAAGAGCTAGCGCTCAACCAAGAGACCCAGTACTTC
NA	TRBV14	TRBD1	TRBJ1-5	CASSSHPGQVGNQPQHF	TGTGCCAGCAGCTCGCACCCGGGACAGGTAGGCAATCAGCCCCAGCATTTT
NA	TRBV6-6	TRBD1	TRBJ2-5	CASSTNRGGETQYF	TGTGCCAGCAGTACCAACAGGGGCGGCGAGACCCAGTACTTC
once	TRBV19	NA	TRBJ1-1	CASSIGTGTEAFF	TGTGCCAGTAGTATCGGCACGGGGACTGAAGCTTTCTTT
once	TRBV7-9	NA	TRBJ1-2	CASSLGPHQDPNYGYTF	TGTGCCAGCAGCTTAGGACCTCACCAGGACCCTAACTATGGCTACACCTTC
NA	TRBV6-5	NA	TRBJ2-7	CASGINTYEQYF	TGTGCCAGCGGGATCAATACCTACGAGCAGTACTTC
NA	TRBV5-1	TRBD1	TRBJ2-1	CASSITGTGMDEQFF	TGCGCCAGCAGCATAACCGGGACAGGGATGGATGAGCAGTTCTTC
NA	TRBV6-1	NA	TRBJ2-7	CASTLGYEQYF	TGTGCCAGCACTTTAGGATACGAGCAGTACTTC
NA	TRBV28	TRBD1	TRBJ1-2	CASSGDREANYGYTF	TGTGCCAGCAGTGGCGACAGGGAGGCTAACTATGGCTACACCTTC
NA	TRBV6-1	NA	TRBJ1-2	CASSEAWDLISLNYGYTF	TGTGCCAGCAGTGAAGCCTGGGACCTTATCTCCCTTAACTATGGCTACACCTTC
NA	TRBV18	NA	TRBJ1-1	CASSLGGAHGNTEAFF	TGTGCCAGCTCACTCGGCGGGGCACACGGGAACACTGAAGCTTTCTTT
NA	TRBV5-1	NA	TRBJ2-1	CASSLFREPKYNEQFF	TGCGCCAGCAGCTTGTTCCGGGAGCCCAAATACAATGAGCAGTTCTTC
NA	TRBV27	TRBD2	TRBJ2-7	CASTPSGGDDEQYF	TGTGCCAGCACCCCCAGCGGGGGGGACGACGAGCAGTACTTC